The rows below give T cell receptor beta chains drawn from one sample of a study of shared clonotypes between healthy human individuals. The data were produced by immunoSEQ multiplex PCR, yet TCRdb's version contains in-frame clones alone and is incomplete. The sample includes around 940,000 clones, around three quarters of them seen just once. The sample was memory CD4+ T cells sorted from blood. All receptors come from a man between 18 and 29 years old in good health. The CDR3 runs from the conserved cysteine through the conserved F or W. Fields, in order: J gene, V gene, CDR3 protein.

j_call: TRBJ2-3; v_call: TRBV11-2; cdr3_aa: CASSLQRGLADTQYF
j_call: TRBJ1-2; v_call: TRBV28; cdr3_aa: CASRSDGSNYGYTF
j_call: TRBJ1-6; v_call: TRBV30; cdr3_aa: CAWSKGNSPLHF
j_call: TRBJ2-3; v_call: TRBV5-1; cdr3_aa: CASGREYGDTQYF
j_call: TRBJ1-2; v_call: TRBV2; cdr3_aa: CASSENKGANYGYTF
j_call: TRBJ2-1; v_call: TRBV9; cdr3_aa: CASSKGLAGGVNEQFF
j_call: TRBJ1-3; v_call: TRBV29-1; cdr3_aa: CSVELGNTIYF
j_call: TRBJ1-2; v_call: TRBV5-1; cdr3_aa: CASSLVRGADYGYTF
j_call: TRBJ2-1; v_call: TRBV28; cdr3_aa: CASSTLNPPTIF
j_call: TRBJ1-5; v_call: TRBV19; cdr3_aa: CASSRQYNQPQHF
j_call: TRBJ2-1; v_call: TRBV7-2; cdr3_aa: CASTGDRVSGEQFF
j_call: TRBJ1-1; v_call: TRBV28; cdr3_aa: CASRIDGGAFF
j_call: TRBJ1-6; v_call: TRBV27; cdr3_aa: CASRPAGSGNSPLHF
j_call: TRBJ2-7; v_call: TRBV5-1; cdr3_aa: CASSLELGHSYEQYF
j_call: TRBJ2-3; v_call: TRBV7-7; cdr3_aa: CASSFSSGTDTQYF
j_call: TRBJ2-7; v_call: TRBV5-4; cdr3_aa: CASSLDRLGYF
j_call: TRBJ2-2; v_call: TRBV18; cdr3_aa: CASSPPGLANTGELFF
j_call: TRBJ1-2; v_call: TRBV5-1; cdr3_aa: CASSLEQAPLYGYTF
j_call: TRBJ2-4; v_call: TRBV5-6; cdr3_aa: CASSYSGTSGNKYF
j_call: TRBJ2-7; v_call: TRBV7-7; cdr3_aa: CASSSGTGREEQYF